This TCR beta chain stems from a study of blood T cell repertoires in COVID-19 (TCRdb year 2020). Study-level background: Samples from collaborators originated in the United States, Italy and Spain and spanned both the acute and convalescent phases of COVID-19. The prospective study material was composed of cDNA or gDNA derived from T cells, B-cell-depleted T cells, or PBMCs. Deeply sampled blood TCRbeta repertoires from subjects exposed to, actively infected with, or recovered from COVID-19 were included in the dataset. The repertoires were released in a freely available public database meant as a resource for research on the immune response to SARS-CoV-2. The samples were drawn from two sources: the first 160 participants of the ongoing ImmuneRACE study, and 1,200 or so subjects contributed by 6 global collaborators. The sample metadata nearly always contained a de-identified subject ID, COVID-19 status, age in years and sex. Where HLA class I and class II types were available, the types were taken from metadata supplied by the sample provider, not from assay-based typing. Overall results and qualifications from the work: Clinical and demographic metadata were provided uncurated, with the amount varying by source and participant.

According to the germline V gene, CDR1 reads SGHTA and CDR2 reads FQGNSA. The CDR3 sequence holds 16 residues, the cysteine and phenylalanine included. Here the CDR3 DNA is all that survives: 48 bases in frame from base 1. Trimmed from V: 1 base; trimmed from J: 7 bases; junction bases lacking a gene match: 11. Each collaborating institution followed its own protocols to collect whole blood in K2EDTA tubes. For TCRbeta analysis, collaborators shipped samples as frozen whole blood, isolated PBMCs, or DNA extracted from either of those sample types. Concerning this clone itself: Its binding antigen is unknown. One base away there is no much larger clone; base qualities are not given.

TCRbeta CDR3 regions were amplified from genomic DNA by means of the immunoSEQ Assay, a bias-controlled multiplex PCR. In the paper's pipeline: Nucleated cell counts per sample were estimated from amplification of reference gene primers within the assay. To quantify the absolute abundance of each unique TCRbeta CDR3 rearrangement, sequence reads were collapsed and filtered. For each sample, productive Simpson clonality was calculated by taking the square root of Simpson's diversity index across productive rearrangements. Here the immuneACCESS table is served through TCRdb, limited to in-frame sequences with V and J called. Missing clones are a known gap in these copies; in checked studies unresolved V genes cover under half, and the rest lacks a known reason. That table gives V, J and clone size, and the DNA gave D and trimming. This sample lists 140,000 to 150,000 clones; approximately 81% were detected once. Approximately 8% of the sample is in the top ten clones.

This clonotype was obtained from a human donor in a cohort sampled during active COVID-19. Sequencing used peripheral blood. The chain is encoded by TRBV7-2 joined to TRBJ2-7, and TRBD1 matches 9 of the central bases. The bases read TGTGCCAGCAGCTTAGGGGGGGACAGGGTAGGCGCGGAGCAGTACTTC. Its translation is CASSLGGDRVGAEQYF.